These T cell receptor beta chains were read from a single sample in a study of control samples from healthy donors and cancer patients. Libraries were prepared by immunoSEQ multiplex PCR; TCRdb keeps only in-frame clonotypes and omits some of them. The profile shows about 65,000 clones, 90% of them singletons. Sequencing used PBMCs. The receptors stem from a woman aged 45 to 65 with colorectal cancer. Both conserved end residues are part of each CDR3. The order of the fields is D gene, clone size, V gene, J gene, CDR3 protein, CDR3 DNA. D genes are given only for firm matches. Rows give clone size only sometimes, using once, few, many, or a class for an expanded clone.

d_call: .
clone_size: .
v_call: TRBV30
j_call: TRBJ2-7
cdr3_aa: CAWSRRSGYEQYF
cdr3_nt: TGTGCCTGGAGCCGGAGGAGCGGCTACGAGCAGTACTTC

d_call: TRBD1
clone_size: .
v_call: TRBV7-8
j_call: TRBJ1-5
cdr3_aa: CASSLVRGLQPQHF
cdr3_nt: TGTGCCAGCAGCTTAGTCAGGGGGCTGCAGCCCCAGCATTTT

d_call: .
clone_size: .
v_call: TRBV7-3
j_call: TRBJ2-3
cdr3_aa: CASSSSADTQYF
cdr3_nt: TGTGCCAGCAGCTCCTCGGCAGATACGCAGTATTTT

d_call: .
clone_size: .
v_call: TRBV9
j_call: TRBJ2-5
cdr3_aa: CASSGRQDKETQYF
cdr3_nt: TGTGCCAGCAGCGGTAGGCAGGATAAAGAGACCCAGTACTTC

d_call: .
clone_size: .
v_call: TRBV7-3
j_call: TRBJ2-1
cdr3_aa: CASSSPGTGSYNEQFF
cdr3_nt: TGTGCCAGCAGCTCCCCCGGGACGGGCTCCTACAATGAGCAGTTCTTC

d_call: TRBD1
clone_size: .
v_call: TRBV18
j_call: TRBJ2-2
cdr3_aa: CASTPGGANTGELFF
cdr3_nt: TGTGCCAGCACCCCAGGGGGTGCCAACACTGGGGAGCTGTTTTTT

d_call: .
clone_size: .
v_call: TRBV18
j_call: TRBJ1-5
cdr3_aa: CASSPRRGVIGNQPQHF
cdr3_nt: TGTGCCAGCTCACCGCGGCGAGGGGTGATTGGCAATCAGCCCCAGCATTTT

d_call: .
clone_size: .
v_call: TRBV5-1
j_call: TRBJ2-1
cdr3_aa: CASNLDYNEQFF
cdr3_nt: TGCGCCAGCAACCTTGACTACAATGAGCAGTTCTTC

d_call: .
clone_size: .
v_call: TRBV5-1
j_call: TRBJ1-1
cdr3_aa: CASSYTRNTEAFF
cdr3_nt: TGCGCCAGCAGCTACACAAGGAACACTGAAGCTTTCTTT

d_call: .
clone_size: .
v_call: TRBV11-2
j_call: TRBJ2-7
cdr3_aa: CASSLDPFANYEQYF
cdr3_nt: TGTGCCAGCAGCTTAGATCCTTTTGCCAACTACGAGCAGTACTTC

d_call: .
clone_size: .
v_call: TRBV15
j_call: TRBJ1-2
cdr3_aa: CATSTTSRGGGYTF
cdr3_nt: TGTGCCACCAGCACCACATCAAGGGGAGGTGGCTACACCTTC

d_call: TRBD1
clone_size: .
v_call: TRBV5-5
j_call: TRBJ2-1
cdr3_aa: CASSLSGGGYNEQFF
cdr3_nt: TGTGCCAGCAGCTTGTCAGGGGGCGGGTACAATGAGCAGTTCTTC

d_call: TRBD1
clone_size: .
v_call: TRBV18
j_call: TRBJ1-5
cdr3_aa: CASSSGTGLAPRQHF
cdr3_nt: TGTGCCAGCTCCTCTGGGACAGGCCTGGCCCCCAGACAGCATTTT

d_call: .
clone_size: .
v_call: TRBV7-6
j_call: TRBJ1-3
cdr3_aa: CASSRDRRNSGNTIYF
cdr3_nt: TGTGCCAGCAGCCGAGACAGGAGAAACTCTGGAAACACCATATATTTT

d_call: .
clone_size: .
v_call: TRBV30
j_call: TRBJ1-2
cdr3_aa: CAWTRSPLYGYTF
cdr3_nt: TGTGCCTGGACGCGGTCTCCCCTCTATGGCTACACCTTC

d_call: TRBD1
clone_size: once
v_call: TRBV7-9
j_call: TRBJ1-1
cdr3_aa: CASSVAGGGWTEAFF
cdr3_nt: TGTGCCAGCAGCGTCGCAGGGGGCGGGTGGACTGAAGCTTTCTTT

d_call: .
clone_size: .
v_call: TRBV4-1
j_call: TRBJ1-2
cdr3_aa: CASSQVAGQRINYGYTF
cdr3_nt: TGCGCCAGCAGCCAAGTCGCCGGACAGAGAATTAACTATGGCTACACCTTC

d_call: TRBD1
clone_size: few
v_call: TRBV7-2
j_call: TRBJ1-1
cdr3_aa: CASSLRTGPRAFF
cdr3_nt: TGTGCCAGCAGCTTAAGGACAGGACCCCGGGCTTTCTTT

d_call: TRBD2
clone_size: few
v_call: TRBV7-3
j_call: TRBJ2-7
cdr3_aa: CASSIQRGPYEQYF
cdr3_nt: TGTGCCAGCAGCATCCAGCGGGGACCCTACGAGCAGTACTTC

d_call: TRBD1
clone_size: .
v_call: TRBV19
j_call: TRBJ2-2
cdr3_aa: CASSTPGTGRSVANTGELFF
cdr3_nt: TGTGCCAGTAGCACTCCCGGGACAGGGCGCTCCGTCGCGAACACCGGGGAGCTGTTTTTT

d_call: .
clone_size: .
v_call: TRBV12-3/TRBV12-4
j_call: TRBJ2-7
cdr3_aa: CASSKIYEQYF
cdr3_nt: TGTGCCAGCAGTAAAATATACGAGCAGTACTTC

d_call: .
clone_size: few
v_call: TRBV6-5
j_call: TRBJ1-1
cdr3_aa: CASSYSRGFQAFF
cdr3_nt: TGTGCCAGCAGTTACTCTAGGGGGTTCCAGGCTTTCTTT

d_call: .
clone_size: .
v_call: TRBV10-3
j_call: TRBJ1-2
cdr3_aa: CAISGATDYGYTF
cdr3_nt: TGTGCCATCAGTGGGGCCACCGACTATGGCTACACCTTC

d_call: TRBD1
clone_size: .
v_call: TRBV23-1
j_call: TRBJ1-1
cdr3_aa: CASSQSKGARTEAFF
cdr3_nt: TGCGCCAGCAGTCAATCAAAGGGGGCGAGAACTGAAGCTTTCTTT

d_call: .
clone_size: .
v_call: TRBV5-4
j_call: TRBJ2-1
cdr3_aa: CASSLEPGSSYNEQFF
cdr3_nt: TGTGCCAGCAGCTTGGAGCCGGGGAGCTCCTACAATGAGCAGTTCTTC

d_call: TRBD2
clone_size: .
v_call: TRBV28
j_call: TRBJ2-1
cdr3_aa: CASSPAGTSGRAGYNEQFF
cdr3_nt: TGTGCCAGCAGTCCAGCGGGGACTAGCGGGAGGGCCGGATACAATGAGCAGTTCTTC

d_call: .
clone_size: once
v_call: TRBV20-1
j_call: TRBJ2-1
cdr3_aa: CSAATYNEQFF
cdr3_nt: TGCAGTGCTGCCACTTACAATGAGCAGTTCTTC

d_call: .
clone_size: .
v_call: TRBV2
j_call: TRBJ1-1
cdr3_aa: CASSVPPPEAFF
cdr3_nt: TGTGCCAGCAGTGTACCCCCCCCTGAAGCTTTCTTT

d_call: .
clone_size: .
v_call: TRBV6-1
j_call: TRBJ1-6
cdr3_aa: CASSEPMTTGNSPLHF
cdr3_nt: TGTGCCAGCAGCGAACCAATGACAACAGGGAATTCACCCCTCCACTTT

d_call: TRBD2
clone_size: .
v_call: TRBV5-4
j_call: TRBJ2-5
cdr3_aa: CASSLGLAVTETQYF
cdr3_nt: TGTGCCAGCAGCTTGGGGCTAGCGGTTACGGAGACCCAGTACTTC

d_call: .
clone_size: .
v_call: TRBV10-3
j_call: TRBJ2-2
cdr3_aa: CAIQGSGTGELFF
cdr3_nt: TGTGCCATCCAGGGGTCGGGCACCGGGGAGCTGTTTTTT

d_call: TRBD2
clone_size: few
v_call: TRBV6-2/TRBV6-3
j_call: TRBJ2-5
cdr3_aa: CASSTGLAGVSETQYF
cdr3_nt: TGTGCCAGCAGCACCGGACTAGCGGGAGTATCAGAGACCCAGTACTTC

d_call: .
clone_size: .
v_call: TRBV2
j_call: TRBJ2-3
cdr3_aa: CASSLRRADTQYF
cdr3_nt: TGTGCCAGCTCGCTACGGCGGGCAGATACGCAGTATTTT

d_call: TRBD2
clone_size: few
v_call: TRBV5-1
j_call: TRBJ2-3
cdr3_aa: CASSSLAGGRPDTQYF
cdr3_nt: TGCGCCAGCAGCTCATTAGCGGGGGGGCGCCCAGATACGCAGTATTTT

d_call: .
clone_size: .
v_call: TRBV9
j_call: TRBJ1-6
cdr3_aa: CASSVVPGRNSPLHF
cdr3_nt: TGTGCCAGCAGCGTAGTTCCGGGGAGGAATTCACCCCTCCACTTT

d_call: .
clone_size: .
v_call: TRBV6-5
j_call: TRBJ1-2
cdr3_aa: CASSRGQFYGYTF
cdr3_nt: TGTGCCAGCAGCCGGGGGCAGTTCTATGGCTACACCTTC

d_call: .
clone_size: .
v_call: TRBV3-1/TRBV3-2
j_call: TRBJ2-3
cdr3_aa: CASSPRGRRDTQYF
cdr3_nt: TGTGCCAGCAGCCCTAGAGGACGTCGAGATACGCAGTATTTT

d_call: .
clone_size: .
v_call: TRBV5-8
j_call: TRBJ1-4
cdr3_aa: CASSLHGRTTEKLFF
cdr3_nt: TGTGCCAGCAGCTTGCACGGAAGGACGACCGAAAAACTGTTTTTT

d_call: TRBD1
clone_size: .
v_call: TRBV5-6
j_call: TRBJ1-6
cdr3_aa: CASSVTGVGNSPLHF
cdr3_nt: TGTGCCAGCAGCGTTACAGGGGTAGGAAATTCACCCCTCCACTTT

d_call: TRBD1
clone_size: once
v_call: TRBV5-8
j_call: TRBJ1-4
cdr3_aa: CASSLGRGREKLFF
cdr3_nt: TGTGCCAGCAGCTTGGGTAGGGGGCGTGAAAAACTGTTTTTT

d_call: .
clone_size: .
v_call: TRBV12-3/TRBV12-4
j_call: TRBJ1-1
cdr3_aa: CASTIDMNTEAFF
cdr3_nt: TGTGCCAGCACCATAGACATGAACACTGAAGCTTTCTTT

d_call: .
clone_size: .
v_call: TRBV30
j_call: TRBJ1-2
cdr3_aa: CAWIDGTFHGYTF
cdr3_nt: TGTGCCTGGATTGACGGGACATTTCATGGCTACACCTTC

d_call: .
clone_size: .
v_call: TRBV7-8
j_call: TRBJ1-4
cdr3_aa: CASSLTEAGPRGKLFF
cdr3_nt: TGTGCCAGCAGCTTAACGGAGGCCGGGCCCCGGGGGAAACTGTTTTTT

d_call: .
clone_size: .
v_call: TRBV29-1
j_call: TRBJ2-3
cdr3_aa: CSAGGGGTRDTQYF
cdr3_nt: TGCAGCGCTGGAGGCGGCGGGACCAGAGATACGCAGTATTTT

d_call: TRBD1
clone_size: .
v_call: TRBV9
j_call: TRBJ1-4
cdr3_aa: CASSAPGQGGEKLFF
cdr3_nt: TGTGCCAGCAGCGCCCCGGGACAGGGAGGAGAAAAACTGTTTTTT

d_call: .
clone_size: .
v_call: TRBV5-1
j_call: TRBJ1-2
cdr3_aa: CASSLYGGPNSYGYTF
cdr3_nt: TGCGCCAGCAGCTTATACGGCGGGCCGAACTCCTATGGCTACACCTTC

d_call: .
clone_size: .
v_call: TRBV9
j_call: TRBJ1-1
cdr3_aa: CASSVDEGLNTEAFF
cdr3_nt: TGTGCCAGCAGCGTAGACGAGGGGTTGAACACTGAAGCTTTCTTT

d_call: TRBD2
clone_size: .
v_call: TRBV10-2
j_call: TRBJ2-7
cdr3_aa: CASTRAGADYEQYF
cdr3_nt: TGCGCCAGCACCAGAGCGGGAGCTGACTACGAGCAGTACTTC

d_call: TRBD1
clone_size: .
v_call: TRBV19
j_call: TRBJ1-5
cdr3_aa: CASSSSGTGGANGNQPQHF
cdr3_nt: TGTGCCAGTAGTAGCTCCGGGACAGGGGGCGCGAATGGCAATCAGCCCCAGCATTTT

d_call: .
clone_size: .
v_call: TRBV19
j_call: TRBJ2-3
cdr3_aa: CASSIRGPTDTQYF
cdr3_nt: TGTGCCAGTAGTATACGGGGGCCCACAGATACGCAGTATTTT

d_call: .
clone_size: once
v_call: TRBV28
j_call: TRBJ2-2
cdr3_aa: CASMALNTGELFF
cdr3_nt: TGTGCCAGCATGGCCCTCAACACCGGGGAGCTGTTTTTT

d_call: .
clone_size: .
v_call: TRBV25-1
j_call: TRBJ2-3
cdr3_aa: CASGGPSTDTQYF
cdr3_nt: TGTGCCAGCGGGGGACCGAGCACAGATACGCAGTATTTT

d_call: .
clone_size: .
v_call: TRBV28
j_call: TRBJ2-1
cdr3_aa: CASSGGFAGFYNEQFF
cdr3_nt: TGTGCCAGCAGTGGGGGCTTCGCGGGATTCTACAATGAGCAGTTCTTC